The clone carrying this T cell receptor beta chain came up a few times. The treatment denotes: randomized to nivolumab then ipilimumab (arm A) or the reverse (arm B). DNA-damaging chemotherapy had not been given to any patient beforehand. This entry belongs to a study of sequential checkpoint blockade in melanoma. Looking at the study overall: Arm A got nivolumab then ipilimumab; arm B the reverse, 1:1.

Profiled with immunoSEQ multiplex PCR; TCRdb holds only in-frame clones, not every one. The profile shows about 4,600 clones, 55% to 65% of them singletons. Trimming left V 4 bases short and J 5 bases short, with 9 bases between. The CDR3 length is 13 residues. The germline V gene has CDR1 LGHNA and CDR2 YSLEER. The receptor was isolated from a human donor with melanoma. V usage is TRBV4-3 and J usage is TRBJ1-5; D gene unclear. This material consisted of CD8+ T cells sorted from blood (inferred from file names), taken from a patient given nivolumab and ipilimumab in sequence. CDR3: CASSRVGDQPQHF. The DNA of the CDR3 is TGCGCCAGCAGCCGGGTCGGGGATCAGCCCCAGCATTTT.